This is a list of T cell receptor beta chains from one sample in a study of T cell responses to AZD1222 COVID-19 vaccine. The assay was immunoSEQ multiplex PCR, and TCRdb's table has in-frame clones only and misses some. The table shows about 83,000 clones, with roughly 83% occurring only once. Specimen: peripheral blood, collected on day 0 of AZD1222 vaccination. The origin of the receptors is an adult in good health. Both conserved end residues are part of each CDR3. The order of the fields is V gene, D gene, J gene, clone size, CDR3 protein, CDR3 DNA. The D gene is left open where the match is weak. The listing skips clone size in some rows; elsewhere it reads once, few, many or a size class.

V gene: TRBV6-1; D gene: -; J gene: TRBJ2-2; clone size: few; CDR3 protein: CASSEQVDGELFF; CDR3 DNA: TGTGCCAGCAGTGAGCAGGTGGACGGGGAGCTGTTTTTT
V gene: TRBV5-1; D gene: TRBD1; J gene: TRBJ2-7; clone size: -; CDR3 protein: CASRQGSDYEQYF; CDR3 DNA: TGCGCCAGCAGACAGGGGAGCGACTACGAGCAGTACTTC
V gene: TRBV6-5; D gene: -; J gene: TRBJ2-2; clone size: -; CDR3 protein: CASRSANTGELFF; CDR3 DNA: TGTGCCAGCAGGAGCGCGAACACCGGGGAGCTGTTTTTT
V gene: TRBV4-1; D gene: -; J gene: TRBJ2-7; clone size: few; CDR3 protein: CASSQSNNPYEQYF; CDR3 DNA: TGCGCCAGCAGCCAATCGAATAATCCCTACGAGCAGTACTTC
V gene: TRBV30; D gene: -; J gene: TRBJ1-5; clone size: -; CDR3 protein: CAWKKGGNQPQHF; CDR3 DNA: TGTGCCTGGAAAAAGGGAGGGAATCAGCCCCAGCATTTT
V gene: TRBV14; D gene: TRBD2; J gene: TRBJ2-1; clone size: -; CDR3 protein: CASSQALRTSGRNEQFF; CDR3 DNA: TGTGCCAGCAGCCAAGCCTTAAGGACTAGCGGGAGGAATGAGCAGTTCTTC
V gene: TRBV2; D gene: TRBD1; J gene: TRBJ1-1; clone size: -; CDR3 protein: CASKGDSMNTEAFF; CDR3 DNA: TGTGCCAGCAAGGGGGACAGCATGAACACTGAAGCTTTCTTT
V gene: TRBV23-1; D gene: -; J gene: TRBJ1-5; clone size: -; CDR3 protein: CASSQSYGTIPSNQPQHF; CDR3 DNA: TGCGCCAGCAGTCAATCGTATGGTACAATCCCTAGCAATCAGCCCCAGCATTTT
V gene: TRBV7-9; D gene: TRBD1; J gene: TRBJ1-5; clone size: -; CDR3 protein: CASSLGQNQPQHF; CDR3 DNA: TGTGCCAGCAGCTTGGGACAGAATCAGCCCCAGCATTTT
V gene: TRBV3-1/TRBV3-2; D gene: TRBD1; J gene: TRBJ1-2; clone size: -; CDR3 protein: CASSQLTGSGYTF; CDR3 DNA: TGTGCCAGCAGCCAGCTGACAGGGTCGGGCTACACCTTC
V gene: TRBV11-2; D gene: TRBD1; J gene: TRBJ2-7; clone size: -; CDR3 protein: CASSLEDRESYEQYF; CDR3 DNA: TGTGCCAGCAGCTTAGAGGACAGGGAGTCCTACGAGCAGTACTTC